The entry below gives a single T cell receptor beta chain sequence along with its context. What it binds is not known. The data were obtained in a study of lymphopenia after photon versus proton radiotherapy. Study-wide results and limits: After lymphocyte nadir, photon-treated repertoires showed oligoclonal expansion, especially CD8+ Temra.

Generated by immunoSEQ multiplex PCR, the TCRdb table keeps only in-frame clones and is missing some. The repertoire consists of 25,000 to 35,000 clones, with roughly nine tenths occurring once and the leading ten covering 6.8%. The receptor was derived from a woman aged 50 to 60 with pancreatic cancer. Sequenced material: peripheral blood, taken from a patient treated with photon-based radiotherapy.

The chain's CDR3 is CASSLTPTFGQYF. The DNA of the CDR3 is TGTGCCAGCAGCTTAACTCCTACCTTTGGGCAGTACTTC. This chain connects TRBV5-6 to TRBJ2-7; no firm D call. Trimming pared 2 bases from V and 9 bases from J, leaving 15 bases between. This CDR3 region has 13 residues. Germline V gene data show CDR1 as SGHDT and CDR2 as YYEEEE.